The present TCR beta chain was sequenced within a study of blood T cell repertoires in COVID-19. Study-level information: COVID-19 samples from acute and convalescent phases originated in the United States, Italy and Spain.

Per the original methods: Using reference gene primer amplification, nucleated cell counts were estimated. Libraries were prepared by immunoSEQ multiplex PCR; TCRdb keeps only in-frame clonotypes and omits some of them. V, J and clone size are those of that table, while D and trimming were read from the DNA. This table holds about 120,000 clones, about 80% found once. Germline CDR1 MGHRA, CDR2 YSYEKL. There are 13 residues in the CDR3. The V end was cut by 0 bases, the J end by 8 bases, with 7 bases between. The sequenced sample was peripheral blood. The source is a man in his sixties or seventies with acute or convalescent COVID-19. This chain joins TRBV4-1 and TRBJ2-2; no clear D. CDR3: CASSQDHLGELFF. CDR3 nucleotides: TGCGCCAGCAGCCAAGATCATTTGGGGGAGCTGTTTTTT.